A single sample gave rise to the 23 T cell receptor beta chains below, sequenced in a study of blood T cell repertoires in COVID-19. TCRdb's copy holds only in-frame clones and misses some; the assay was immunoSEQ multiplex PCR. The sample consists of a few hundred thousand clones, approximately 80% of them appearing once. Input material: PBMCs or T cells enriched from blood (not recorded which). All receptors derive from a man aged 35 to 55 who had recovered from COVID-19.

J is TRBJ2-5 and V is TRBV10-3; TRBD1 is a possible D gene (5 bases). Germline V CDR1 and CDR2: ENHRY, SYGVKD. V was pared by 4 bases and J by 1 base, with 7 bases between. This CDR3 spans 13 amino acids. The CDR3 sequence: CAISVRAQETQYF. CDR3 bases: TGTGCCATCAGTGTCAGGGCCCAAGAGACCCAGTACTTC.

The chain couples TRBV5-4 to TRBJ2-7; 8 nucleotides align to TRBD2. The CDR3 has 13 amino acids. Germline V gives CDR1 SGHNT, CDR2 YYREEE (reference sequence). The trim removed 3 bases at V and 5 bases at J, leaving 4 bases unmatched. The CDR3 DNA reads as TGTGCCAGCAGCTCTAGCGGGTCCAACGAGCAGTACTTC. Translation gives CASSSSGSNEQYF.

V gene TRBV20-1 combines with J gene TRBJ1-2, with D perhaps TRBD1 (6 bases). V dropped 3 bases and J dropped 8 bases, with 16 bases sitting between them. This CDR3 is 13 amino acids long. Germline-derived CDR1 and CDR2 are DFQATT and SNEGSKA (reference sequence). As DNA, the CDR3 is TGCAGTGCTAGTCCACAGGGCAGATGGGGCTACACCTTC. It codes for CSASPQGRWGYTF.

This clone has more than one count but fewer than ten. The rearrangement links TRBV12-3 or TRBV12-4 to TRBJ1-1; perhaps TRBD1 as D (5 bases). Trimming took 6 bases from V and 6 from J, leaving 14 bases between them. This CDR3 spans 13 amino acids. The CDR3 here is CASSIRSGAEAFF. The CDR3 DNA reads as TGTGCCAGCAGCATCCGTTCGGGGGCTGAAGCTTTCTTT.

The sample holds a few counts of this clone. The J gene is TRBJ1-6, the V gene TRBV5-4; 8 bases map to TRBD1. Germline V gene lookup returns CDR1 SGHNT and CDR2 YYREEE (reference sequence). CDR3 length equals 16 residues. J gave up 7 bases and V 0 bases, and 6 bases lay outside the gene matches. The CDR3 DNA reads as TGTGCCAGCAGCTTGGCCGTCGGACAGGGCAATTCACCCCTCCACTTT. It translates to CASSLAVGQGNSPLHF.

The rearrangement joins TRBV15 to TRBJ1-6; D is uncertain. CDR1 is LNHNV, CDR2 YYDKDF, per germline (reference sequence). The germline V and J ends were trimmed by 6 bases and 0 bases, with 6 bases remaining between them. The CDR3 has 14 amino acids. The CDR3 protein is CATSGSSYNSPLHF. In nucleotides, the CDR3 is TGTGCCACCAGTGGGAGCTCCTATAATTCACCCCTCCACTTT.

This chain joins TRBV5-1 and TRBJ2-5, with 9 bases identical to TRBD1. The CDR3 runs to 15 residues. Germline V CDR1 and CDR2: SGHRS, YFSETQ. J lost 7 bases, V lost 4 bases, and 11 bases had no gene match. CDR3 bases: TGCGCCAGCAGCCTGGACAGGGGTATTTCGGGGACCCAGTACTTC. This sequence encodes CASSLDRGISGTQYF.

The chain links TRBV7-6 to TRBJ1-1, with D unresolved. V shed 1 base and J shed 0 bases, with 6 bases lying between them. This CDR3 is 14 amino acids long. CDR1 SGHVS and CDR2 FNYEAQ come from the germline V gene. For the CDR3, the DNA is TGTGCCAGCAGCTTAGGAGGAATGAACACTGAAGCTTTCTTT. Protein product: CASSLGGMNTEAFF.

V is TRBV30 and J is TRBJ1-1, with D unclear. The CDR3 totals 11 residues. Trimming took 2 bases from V and 5 from J, leaving 6 bases between them. Germline loops: CDR1 GTSNPN, CDR2 SVGIG (reference sequence). The CDR3 DNA follows: TGTGCCTGGAGTCGCAGGACTGAAGCTTTCTTT. This gives the protein CAWSRRTEAFF.

The rearrangement uses TRBV3-1 (or the pseudogene TRBV3-2) and TRBJ1-1, with a tentative D call TRBD1 (5 bases). Trimming pared 1 base from V and 4 bases from J, leaving 7 bases between. Germline CDR1 is LGHDT and CDR2 is YNNKEL (reference sequence). The CDR3 has 13 residues. CDR3: CASSQGQRTEAFF. In nucleotides, the CDR3 is TGTGCCAGCAGCCAAGGACAGCGCACTGAAGCTTTCTTT.

This clone was counted between two and nine times. The rearrangement links TRBV4-1 to TRBJ1-6, with a weak D call TRBD1 (5 bases). V lost 1 base, J lost 8 bases, and 12 bases lay in between. CDR1 is MGHRA, CDR2 YSYEKL, per germline. This CDR3 spans 15 amino acids. As DNA, the CDR3 is TGCGCCAGCAGCCAAGGGACATTCGTCTATTCACCCCTCCACTTT. Its protein product is CASSQGTFVYSPLHF.

The chain links TRBV5-8 to TRBJ2-2; D perhaps matches TRBD1 (5 bases). Germline values: CDR1 SGHTS, CDR2 YDEGEE. Trimming left V 0 bases short and J 1 base short, with 13 bases between. This CDR3 region has 17 residues. The CDR3 DNA reads TGTGCCAGCAGCTTGGGCGTGGGGCCCCGGAACACCGGGGAGCTGTTTTTT. Amino acids: CASSLGVGPRNTGELFF.

The chain employs TRBV9 and TRBJ2-7, with TRBD1 matching over 7 bases. Germline lookup yields CDR1 SGDLS and CDR2 YYNGEE. This CDR3 comprises 13 residues. The V and J ends lost 4 bases and 6 bases, in that order; junction bases with no gene match: 7. The CDR3 DNA follows: TGTGCCAGCAGCCCCAGCCACAGGGGCGAGCAGTACTTC. Amino acid sequence: CASSPSHRGEQYF.

The chain carries TRBV30 and TRBJ1-3, with TRBD1 identical over 9 bases. J lost 4 bases, V lost 5 bases, and 3 bases had no gene match. Germline-derived CDR1 and CDR2 are GTSNPN and SVGIG (reference sequence). The CDR3 covers 13 residues. In DNA, the CDR3 is TGTGCCTGGGTTGGGACAGGGGGAAACACCATATATTTT. This encodes CAWVGTGGNTIYF.

The genes are TRBV7-2 and TRBJ2-1, with 7 positions matching TRBD2. With V trimmed by 3 bases and J by 5 bases, 4 bases remained unmatched. The CDR3 runs 14 residues. Germline V gene data show CDR1 as SGHTA and CDR2 as FQGNSA. CDR3 nucleotides: TGTGCCAGCAGCTTTTCACTAGCGAACAATGAGCAGTTCTTC. Its protein is CASSFSLANNEQFF.

This rearrangement joins TRBV19 to TRBJ1-6; 7 nucleotides match TRBD1. CDR1 LNHDA and CDR2 SQIVND come from the germline V gene (reference sequence). V lost 4 bases to trimming and J lost 10 bases; unmatched junction nucleotides: 10. There are 15 residues in the CDR3. The CDR3 loop reads CASSKTGEVESPLHF. The CDR3 region has the DNA TGTGCCAGTAGTAAAACAGGGGAAGTCGAGTCACCCCTCCACTTT.

The chain combines TRBV9 with TRBJ2-5, with D maybe TRBD2 (6 bases). Trimming stripped 0 bases from V and 5 bases from J, with 14 bases between. Germline CDR1 and CDR2: SGDLS and YYNGEE. This CDR3 has 15 residues. For the CDR3, the DNA is TGTGCCAGCAGCGTAGCTGGGGGGAATCGGGAGACCCAGTACTTC. Translation: CASSVAGGNRETQYF. The variable domain in full, completed from reference TRBV9 and TRBJ2-5, reads DSGVTQTPKHLITATGQRVTLRCSPRSGDLSVYWYQQSLDQGLQFLIQYYNGEERAKGNILERFSAQQFPDLHSELNLSSLELGDSALYFCASSVAGGNRETQYFGPGTRLLVL.

The chain uses TRBV10-3 and TRBJ1-5; D is unresolved. The CDR3 length is 14 residues. V was trimmed by 4 bases and J by 5 bases, leaving 12 bases between them. Germline values: CDR1 ENHRY, CDR2 SYGVKD. CDR3 region: CAISVDTQDQPQHF. DNA for the CDR3: TGTGCCATCAGTGTTGACACTCAAGATCAGCCCCAGCATTTT.

This rearrangement joins TRBV7-9 to TRBJ2-7, with 8 nucleotides matching TRBD1. The CDR3 is 14 amino acids. J lost 7 bases, V lost 1 base, and 6 bases had no gene match. Germline CDR1 SEHNR, CDR2 FQNEAQ (reference sequence). In nucleotides, the CDR3 is TGTGCCAGCAGCTTAGGGCAGGGGGCGAAGGAGCAGTACTTC. This codes for CASSLGQGAKEQYF.

This clone showed up just once. The rearrangement links TRBV5-1 to TRBJ2-5; TRBD2 aligns across 10 bases. The germline CDR1 and CDR2 sequences are SGHRS and YFSETQ. Trimming at V came to 0 bases and at J to 1 base, leaving 3 bases not matched to a gene. The CDR3 runs 16 residues. The CDR3 protein is CASSLDVAGGQETQYF. The CDR3 DNA sequence: TGCGCCAGCAGCTTGGACGTAGCGGGGGGCCAAGAGACCCAGTACTTC.

The chain joins TRBV5-6 to TRBJ1-5; TRBD1 matches at 9 bases. This CDR3 contains 16 residues. Germline V gene sequence: CDR1 SGHDT, CDR2 YYEEEE. J lost 0 bases, V lost 3 bases, and 4 bases had no gene match. Here the CDR3 reads CASSSWDRDSNQPQHF. Written as DNA, the CDR3 is TGTGCCAGCAGCTCGTGGGACAGGGATAGCAATCAGCCCCAGCATTTT.

The V call is TRBV30, the J call TRBJ1-2, with unresolved D. Looked up from germline, CDR1 is GTSNPN and CDR2 is SVGIG (reference sequence). V was shortened by 6 bases and J by 4 bases, with 15 bases between the two germline ends. The CDR3 sequence is 13 residues long. The chain's CDR3 is CACPKRGLYGYTF. The CDR3 nucleotides read TGTGCCTGCCCTAAACGAGGCCTCTATGGCTACACCTTC.

The rearrangement links TRBV6-2 or TRBV6-3 to TRBJ2-7; 8 bases match TRBD1. Germline CDR1 is MNHEY and CDR2 is SVGEGT. The CDR3 is 15 amino acids. Germline trimming cut 5 bases from V and 6 bases from J; bases unmatched to any gene: 12. The CDR3 DNA reads as TGTGCCAGCAGTCAACCAAGACAGGGGTCGGCCGAGCAGTACTTC. Its translation: CASSQPRQGSAEQYF.